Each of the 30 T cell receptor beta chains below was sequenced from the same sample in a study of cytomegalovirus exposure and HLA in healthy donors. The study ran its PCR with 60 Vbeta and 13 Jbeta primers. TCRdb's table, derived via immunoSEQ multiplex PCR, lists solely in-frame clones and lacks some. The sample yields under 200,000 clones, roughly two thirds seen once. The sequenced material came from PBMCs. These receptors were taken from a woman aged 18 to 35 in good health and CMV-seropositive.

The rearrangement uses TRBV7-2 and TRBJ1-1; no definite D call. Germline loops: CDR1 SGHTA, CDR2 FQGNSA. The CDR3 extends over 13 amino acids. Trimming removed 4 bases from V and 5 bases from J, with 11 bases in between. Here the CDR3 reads CASSSGLRTEAFF. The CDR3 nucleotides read TGTGCCAGCAGCTCGGGGTTGAGGACTGAAGCTTTCTTT.

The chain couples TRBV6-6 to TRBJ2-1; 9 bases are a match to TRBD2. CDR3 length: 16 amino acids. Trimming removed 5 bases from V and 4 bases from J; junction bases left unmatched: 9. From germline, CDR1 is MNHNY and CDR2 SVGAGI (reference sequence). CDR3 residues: CASSPGVAGDYNEQFF. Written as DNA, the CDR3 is TGTGCCAGCAGTCCCGGGGTAGCGGGGGATTACAATGAGCAGTTCTTC.

CDR3 nucleotide sequence: TGTGCCAGCAGCGGCCGAACAGGGGGTAATTCACCCCTCCACTTT. Translation: CASSGRTGGNSPLHF. The V and J genes are TRBV9 and TRBJ1-6; 8 bases fit TRBD1. V gave up 3 bases and J gave up 6 bases; unmatched junction bases: 5. The CDR3 loop spans 15 amino acids. Looked up from germline, CDR1 is SGDLS and CDR2 is YYNGEE.

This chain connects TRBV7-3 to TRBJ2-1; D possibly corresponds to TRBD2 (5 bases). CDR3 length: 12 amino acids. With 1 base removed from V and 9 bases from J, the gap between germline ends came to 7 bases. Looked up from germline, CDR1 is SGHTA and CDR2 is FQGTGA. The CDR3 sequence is CASSLNGGEQFF. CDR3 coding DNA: TGTGCCAGCAGCTTAAACGGAGGTGAGCAGTTCTTC.

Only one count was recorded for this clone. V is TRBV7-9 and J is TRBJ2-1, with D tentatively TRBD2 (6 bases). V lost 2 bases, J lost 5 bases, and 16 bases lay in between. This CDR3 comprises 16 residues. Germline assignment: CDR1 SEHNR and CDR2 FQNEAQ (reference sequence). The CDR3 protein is CASSLTAGGADNEQFF. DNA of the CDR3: TGTGCCAGCAGCTTAACGGCGGGCGGGGCGGACAATGAGCAGTTCTTC. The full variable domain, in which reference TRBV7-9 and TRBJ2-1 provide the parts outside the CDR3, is DTGVSQNPRHKITKRGQNVTFRCDPISEHNRLYWYRQTLGQGPEFLTYFQNEAQLEKSRLLSDRFSAERPKGSFSTLEIQRTEQGDSAMYLCASSLTAGGADNEQFFGPGTRLTVL.

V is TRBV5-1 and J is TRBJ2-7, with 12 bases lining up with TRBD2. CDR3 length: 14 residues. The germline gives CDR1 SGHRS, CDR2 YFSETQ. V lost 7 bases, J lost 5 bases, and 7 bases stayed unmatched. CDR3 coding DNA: TGCGCCAGCGAGGAAGGACTAGCGGGGAACGAGCAGTACTTC. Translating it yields CASEEGLAGNEQYF.

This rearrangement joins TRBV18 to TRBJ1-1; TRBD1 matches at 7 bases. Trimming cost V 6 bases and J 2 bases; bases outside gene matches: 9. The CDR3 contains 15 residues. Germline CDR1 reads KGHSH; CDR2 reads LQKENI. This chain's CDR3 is CASSRDSFSNTEAFF. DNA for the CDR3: TGTGCCAGCTCTCGGGACAGCTTTTCTAACACTGAAGCTTTCTTT.

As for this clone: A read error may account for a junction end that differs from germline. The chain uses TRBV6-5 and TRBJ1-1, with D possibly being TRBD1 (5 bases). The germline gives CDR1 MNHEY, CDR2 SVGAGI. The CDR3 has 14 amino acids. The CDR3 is CASGYWAGKTEAFF. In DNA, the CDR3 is TGTGCCAGCGGTTACTGGGCAGGGAAGACTGAAGCTTTCTTT.

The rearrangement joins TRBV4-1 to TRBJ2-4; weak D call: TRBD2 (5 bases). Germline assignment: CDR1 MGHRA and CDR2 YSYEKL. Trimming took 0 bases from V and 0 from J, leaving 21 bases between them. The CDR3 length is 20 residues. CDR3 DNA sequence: TGCGCCAGCAGCCAAGAAGGCGGGCCTAGCTCCGTTCTAGCCAAAAACATTCAGTACTTC. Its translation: CASSQEGGPSSVLAKNIQYF.

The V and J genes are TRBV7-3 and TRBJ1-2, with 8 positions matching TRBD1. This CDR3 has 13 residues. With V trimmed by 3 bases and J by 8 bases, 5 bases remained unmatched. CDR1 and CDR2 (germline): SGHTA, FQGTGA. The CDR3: CASSLDRDGGYTF. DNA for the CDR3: TGTGCCAGCAGCTTGGACAGGGATGGAGGCTACACCTTC.

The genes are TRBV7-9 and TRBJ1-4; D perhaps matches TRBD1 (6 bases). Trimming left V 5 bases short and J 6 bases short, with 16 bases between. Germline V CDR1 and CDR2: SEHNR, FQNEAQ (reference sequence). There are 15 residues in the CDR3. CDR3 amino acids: CASSKRQVKDEKLFF. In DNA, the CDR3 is TGTGCCAGCAGCAAACGACAGGTCAAGGATGAAAAACTGTTTTTT.

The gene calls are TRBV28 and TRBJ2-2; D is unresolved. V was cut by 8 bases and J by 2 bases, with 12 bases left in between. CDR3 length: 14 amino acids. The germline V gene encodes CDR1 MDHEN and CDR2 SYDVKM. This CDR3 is CASQNEDNTGELFF. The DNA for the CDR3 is TGTGCCAGCCAGAACGAGGATAACACCGGGGAGCTGTTTTTT.

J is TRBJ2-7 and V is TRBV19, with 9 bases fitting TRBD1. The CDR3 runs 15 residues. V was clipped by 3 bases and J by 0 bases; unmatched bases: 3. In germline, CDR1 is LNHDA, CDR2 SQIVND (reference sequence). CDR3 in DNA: TGTGCCAGTAGTATCGGGACAGGGTCCTCCTACGAGCAGTACTTC. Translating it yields CASSIGTGSSYEQYF.

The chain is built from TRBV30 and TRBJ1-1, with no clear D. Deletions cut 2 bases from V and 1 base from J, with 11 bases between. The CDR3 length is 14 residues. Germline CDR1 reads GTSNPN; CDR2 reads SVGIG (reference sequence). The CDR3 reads CAWSSLGQNTEAFF. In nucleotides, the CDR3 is TGTGCCTGGAGTTCCCTCGGTCAGAACACTGAAGCTTTCTTT.

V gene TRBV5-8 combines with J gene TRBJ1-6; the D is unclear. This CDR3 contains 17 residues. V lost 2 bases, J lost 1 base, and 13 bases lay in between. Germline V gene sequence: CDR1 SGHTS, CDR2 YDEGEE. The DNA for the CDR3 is TGTGCCAGCAGCTTTGGGCATTTTAAGTCCTATAATTCACCCCTCCACTTT. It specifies CASSFGHFKSYNSPLHF. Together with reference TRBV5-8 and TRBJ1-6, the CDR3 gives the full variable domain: EAGVTQSPTHLIKTRGQQATLRCSPISGHTSVYWYQQALGLGLQFLLWYDEGEERNRGNFPPRFSGRQFPNYSSELNVNALELEDSALYLCASSFGHFKSYNSPLHFGNGTRLTVT.

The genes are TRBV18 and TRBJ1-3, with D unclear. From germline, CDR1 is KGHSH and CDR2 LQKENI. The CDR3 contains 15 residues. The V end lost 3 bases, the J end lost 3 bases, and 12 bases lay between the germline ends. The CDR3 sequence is CASSPTGGSGNTIYF. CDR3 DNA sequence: TGTGCCAGCTCACCGACGGGTGGGAGTGGAAACACCATATATTTT. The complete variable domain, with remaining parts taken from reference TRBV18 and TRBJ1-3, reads NAGVMQNPRHLVRRRGQEARLRCSPMKGHSHVYWYRQLPEEGLKFMVYLQKENIIDESGMPKERFSAEFPKEGPSILRIQQVVRGDSAAYFCASSPTGGSGNTIYFGEGSWLTVV.

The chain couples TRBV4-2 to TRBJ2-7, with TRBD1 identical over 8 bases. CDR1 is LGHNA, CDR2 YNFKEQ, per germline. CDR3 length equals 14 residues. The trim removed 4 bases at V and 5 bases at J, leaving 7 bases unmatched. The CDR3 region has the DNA TGTGCCAGCAGCCTCCCAGGGGGCTCTGACGAGCAGTACTTC. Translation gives CASSLPGGSDEQYF.

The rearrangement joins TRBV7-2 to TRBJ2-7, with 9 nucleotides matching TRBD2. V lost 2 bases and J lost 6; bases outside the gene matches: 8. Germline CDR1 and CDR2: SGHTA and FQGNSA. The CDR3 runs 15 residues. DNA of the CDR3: TGTGCCAGCAGCTTAACTCACCAAGCGGGGGGCGAGCAGTACTTC. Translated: CASSLTHQAGGEQYF.

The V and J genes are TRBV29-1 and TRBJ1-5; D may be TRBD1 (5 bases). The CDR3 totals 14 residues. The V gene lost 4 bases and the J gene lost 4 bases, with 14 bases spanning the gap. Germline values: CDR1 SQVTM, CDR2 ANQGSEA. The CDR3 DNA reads TGCAGCGTTGCGTCTACGACAGTTAATCAGCCCCAGCATTTT. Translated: CSVASTTVNQPQHF.

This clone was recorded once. This chain's CDR3 is CASSYHLEGPNYGYTF. The CDR3 nucleotides read TGTGCCAGCAGTTACCACCTAGAAGGCCCGAACTATGGCTACACCTTC. V usage is TRBV6-5 and J usage is TRBJ1-2, with no clear D. This CDR3 has 16 residues. Per the germline V gene, CDR1 is MNHEY and CDR2 is SVGAGI. V was shortened by 2 bases and J by 2 bases, with 15 bases between the two germline ends.

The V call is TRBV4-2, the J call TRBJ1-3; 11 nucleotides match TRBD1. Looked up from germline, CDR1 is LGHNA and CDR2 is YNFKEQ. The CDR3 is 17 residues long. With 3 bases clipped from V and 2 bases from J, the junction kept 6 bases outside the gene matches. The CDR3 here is CASSHRGGQGAGNTIYF. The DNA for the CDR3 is TGTGCCAGCAGCCACCGGGGGGGACAGGGGGCTGGAAACACCATATATTTT.

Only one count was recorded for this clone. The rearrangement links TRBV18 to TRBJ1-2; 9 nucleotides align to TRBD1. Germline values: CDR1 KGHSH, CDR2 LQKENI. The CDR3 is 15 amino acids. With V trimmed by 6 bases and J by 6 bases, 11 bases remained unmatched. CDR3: CASSRETGGNHGYTF. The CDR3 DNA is TGTGCCAGCTCCCGAGAGACAGGGGGAAACCATGGCTACACCTTC.

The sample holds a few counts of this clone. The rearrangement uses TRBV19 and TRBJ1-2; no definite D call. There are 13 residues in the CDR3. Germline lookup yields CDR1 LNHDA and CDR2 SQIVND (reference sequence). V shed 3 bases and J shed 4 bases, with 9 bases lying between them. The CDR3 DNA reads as TGTGCCAGTAGTATCGGGGTCTTCTATGGCTACACCTTC. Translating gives CASSIGVFYGYTF.

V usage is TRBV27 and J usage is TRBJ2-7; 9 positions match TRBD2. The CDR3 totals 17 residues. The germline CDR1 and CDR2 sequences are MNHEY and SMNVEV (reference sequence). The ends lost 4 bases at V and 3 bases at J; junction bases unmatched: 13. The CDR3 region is CASSSDSGLAGLYEQYF. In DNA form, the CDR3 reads TGTGCCAGCAGTTCAGACTCGGGACTAGCAGGCCTCTACGAGCAGTACTTC.

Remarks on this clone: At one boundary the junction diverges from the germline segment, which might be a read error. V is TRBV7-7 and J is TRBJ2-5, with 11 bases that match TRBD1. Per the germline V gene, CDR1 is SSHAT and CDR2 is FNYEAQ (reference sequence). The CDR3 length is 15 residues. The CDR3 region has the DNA TGTGCTAGCAGCTTAGGACAGGGGGCGCGGGAGACCCAGTACTTC. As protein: CASSLGQGARETQYF. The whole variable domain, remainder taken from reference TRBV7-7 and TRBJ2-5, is GAGVSQSPRYKVTKRGQDVTLRCDPISSHATLYWYQQALGQGPEFLTYFNYEAQPDKSGLPSDRFSAERPEGSISTLTIQRTEQRDSAMYRCASSLGQGARETQYFGPGTRLLVL.

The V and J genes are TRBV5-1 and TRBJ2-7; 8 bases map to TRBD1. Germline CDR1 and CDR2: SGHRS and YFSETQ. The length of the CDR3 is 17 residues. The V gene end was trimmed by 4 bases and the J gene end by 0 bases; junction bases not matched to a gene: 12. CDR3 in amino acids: CASSPSGTGTFSYEQYF. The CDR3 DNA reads TGCGCCAGCAGCCCATCCGGGACAGGAACCTTCTCCTACGAGCAGTACTTC.

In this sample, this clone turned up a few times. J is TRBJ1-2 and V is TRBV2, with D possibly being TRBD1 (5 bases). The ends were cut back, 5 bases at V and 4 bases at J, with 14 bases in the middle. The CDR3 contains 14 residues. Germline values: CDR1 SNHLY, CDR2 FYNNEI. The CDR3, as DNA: TGTGCCAGCAGTCTCCAGGGACTAGTCTATGGCTACACCTTC. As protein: CASSLQGLVYGYTF. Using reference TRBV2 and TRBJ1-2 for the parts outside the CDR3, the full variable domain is EPEVTQTPSHQVTQMGQEVILRCVPISNHLYFYWYRQILGQKVEFLVSFYNNEISEKSEIFDDQFSVERPDGSNFTLKIRSTKLEDSAMYFCASSLQGLVYGYTFGSGTRLTVV.

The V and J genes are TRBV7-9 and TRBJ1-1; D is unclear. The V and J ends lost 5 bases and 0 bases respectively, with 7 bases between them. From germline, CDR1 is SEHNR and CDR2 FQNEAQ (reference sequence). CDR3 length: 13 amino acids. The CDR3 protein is CASSPLMNTEAFF. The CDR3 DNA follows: TGTGCCAGCAGCCCTCTTATGAACACTGAAGCTTTCTTT.

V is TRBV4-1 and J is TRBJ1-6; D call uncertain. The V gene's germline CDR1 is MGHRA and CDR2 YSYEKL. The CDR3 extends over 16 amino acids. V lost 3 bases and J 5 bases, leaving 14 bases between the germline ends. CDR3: CASSQHSGEDNSPLHF. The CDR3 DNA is TGCGCCAGCAGCCAGCATTCTGGCGAGGATAATTCACCCCTCCACTTT.

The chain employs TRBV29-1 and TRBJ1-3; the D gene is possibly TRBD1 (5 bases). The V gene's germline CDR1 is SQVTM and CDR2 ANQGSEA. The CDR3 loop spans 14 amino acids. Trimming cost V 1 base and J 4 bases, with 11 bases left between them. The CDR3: CSVEVGGWGNTIYF. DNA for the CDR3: TGCAGCGTTGAAGTGGGGGGGTGGGGAAACACCATATATTTT.